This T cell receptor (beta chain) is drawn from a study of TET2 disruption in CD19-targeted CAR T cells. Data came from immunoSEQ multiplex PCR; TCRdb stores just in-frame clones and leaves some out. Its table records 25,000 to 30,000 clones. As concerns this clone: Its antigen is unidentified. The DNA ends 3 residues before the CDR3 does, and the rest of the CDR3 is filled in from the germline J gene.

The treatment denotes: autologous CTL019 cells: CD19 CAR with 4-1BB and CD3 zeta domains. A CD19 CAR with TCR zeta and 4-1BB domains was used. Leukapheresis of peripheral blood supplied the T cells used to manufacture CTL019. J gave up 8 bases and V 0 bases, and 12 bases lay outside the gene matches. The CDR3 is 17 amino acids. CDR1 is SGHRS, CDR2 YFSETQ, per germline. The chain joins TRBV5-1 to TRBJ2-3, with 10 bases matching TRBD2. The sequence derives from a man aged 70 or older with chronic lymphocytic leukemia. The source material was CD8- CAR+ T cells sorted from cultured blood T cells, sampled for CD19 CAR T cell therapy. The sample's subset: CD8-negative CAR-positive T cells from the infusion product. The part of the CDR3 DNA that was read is TGCGCCAGCAGCTTGGAGGCCCAGCGGGGGGGCCTTATTACG. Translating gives CASSLEAQRGGLIT. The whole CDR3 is CASSLEAQRGGLITQYF.